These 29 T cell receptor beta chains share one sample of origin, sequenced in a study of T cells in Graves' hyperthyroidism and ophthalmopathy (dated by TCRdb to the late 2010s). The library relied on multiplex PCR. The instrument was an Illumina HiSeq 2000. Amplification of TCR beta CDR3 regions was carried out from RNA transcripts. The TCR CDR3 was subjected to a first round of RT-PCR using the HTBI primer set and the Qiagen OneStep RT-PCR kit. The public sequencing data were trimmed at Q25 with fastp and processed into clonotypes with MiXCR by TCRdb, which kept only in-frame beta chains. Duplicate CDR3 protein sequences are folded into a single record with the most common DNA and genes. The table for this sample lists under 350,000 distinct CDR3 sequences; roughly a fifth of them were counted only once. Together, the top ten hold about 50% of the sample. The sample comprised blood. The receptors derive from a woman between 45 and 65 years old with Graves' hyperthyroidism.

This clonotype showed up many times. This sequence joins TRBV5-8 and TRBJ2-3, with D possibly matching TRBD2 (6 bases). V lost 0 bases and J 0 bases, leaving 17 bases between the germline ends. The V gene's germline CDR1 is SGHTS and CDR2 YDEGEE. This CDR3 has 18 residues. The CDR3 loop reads CASSLARIAVTSTDTQYF. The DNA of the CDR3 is TGTGCCAGCAGCTTGGCCCGCATAGCGGTAACTAGCACAGATACGCAGTATTTT.

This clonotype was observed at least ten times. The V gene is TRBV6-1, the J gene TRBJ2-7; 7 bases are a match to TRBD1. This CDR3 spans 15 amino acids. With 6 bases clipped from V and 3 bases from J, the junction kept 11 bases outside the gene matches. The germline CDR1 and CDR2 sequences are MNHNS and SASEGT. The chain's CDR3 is CASRIDRDEGYEQYF. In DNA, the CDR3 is TGTGCCAGCAGGATCGACAGGGACGAAGGCTACGAGCAGTACTTC.

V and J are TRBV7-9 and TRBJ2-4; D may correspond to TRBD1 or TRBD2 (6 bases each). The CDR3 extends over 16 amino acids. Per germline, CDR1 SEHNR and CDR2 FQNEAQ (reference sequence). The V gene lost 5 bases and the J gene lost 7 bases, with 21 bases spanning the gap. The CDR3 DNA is TGTGCCAGCAGCCACTTAATGGGTCTCGGGGGCAACATTCAGTACTTC. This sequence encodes CASSHLMGLGGNIQYF. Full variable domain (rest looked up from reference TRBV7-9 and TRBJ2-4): DTGVSQNPRHKITKRGQNVTFRCDPISEHNRLYWYRQTLGQGPEFLTYFQNEAQLEKSRLLSDRFSAERPKGSFSTLEIQRTEQGDSAMYLCASSHLMGLGGNIQYFGAGTRLSVL.

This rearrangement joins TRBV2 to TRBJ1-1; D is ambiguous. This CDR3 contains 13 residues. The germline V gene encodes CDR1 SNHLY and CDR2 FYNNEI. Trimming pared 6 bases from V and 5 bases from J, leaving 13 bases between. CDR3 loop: CASSRILETEAFF. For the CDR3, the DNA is TGTGCCAGCAGCCGTATCCTGGAGACTGAAGCTTTCTTT. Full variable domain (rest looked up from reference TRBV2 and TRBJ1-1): EPEVTQTPSHQVTQMGQEVILRCVPISNHLYFYWYRQILGQKVEFLVSFYNNEISEKSEIFDDQFSVERPDGSNFTLKIRSTKLEDSAMYFCASSRILETEAFFGQGTRLTVV.

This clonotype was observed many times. Here the CDR3 DNA reads TGTGCCAGCAGTTTTTTAAACTATGGCTACACCTTC. This codes for CASSFLNYGYTF. This chain joins TRBV28 and TRBJ1-2; no definite D call. Germline CDR1 reads MDHEN; CDR2 reads SYDVKM. The CDR3 has 12 residues. Trimming took off 3 bases at V and 2 bases at J, with 4 bases between the two ends.

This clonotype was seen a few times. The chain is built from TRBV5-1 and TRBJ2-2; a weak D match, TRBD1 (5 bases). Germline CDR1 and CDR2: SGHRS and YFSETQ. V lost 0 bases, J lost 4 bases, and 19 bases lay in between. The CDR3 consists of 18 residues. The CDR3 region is CASSLAGRRVGPTGELFF. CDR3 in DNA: TGCGCCAGCAGCTTGGCCGGTCGCAGGGTTGGGCCCACCGGGGAGCTGTTTTTT.

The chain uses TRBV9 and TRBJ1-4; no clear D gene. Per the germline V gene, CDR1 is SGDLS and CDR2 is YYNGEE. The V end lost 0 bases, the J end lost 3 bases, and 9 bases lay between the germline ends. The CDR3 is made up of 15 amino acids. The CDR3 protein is CASSVGGIANEKLFF. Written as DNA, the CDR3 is TGTGCCAGCAGCGTAGGGGGTATTGCTAATGAAAAACTGTTTTTT.

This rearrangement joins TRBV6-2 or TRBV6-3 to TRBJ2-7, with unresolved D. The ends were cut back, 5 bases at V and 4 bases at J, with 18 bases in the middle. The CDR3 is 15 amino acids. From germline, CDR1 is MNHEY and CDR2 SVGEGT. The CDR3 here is CASSDTPMLGYEQYF. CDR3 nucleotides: TGTGCCAGCAGTGACACGCCCATGCTCGGTTACGAGCAGTACTTC.

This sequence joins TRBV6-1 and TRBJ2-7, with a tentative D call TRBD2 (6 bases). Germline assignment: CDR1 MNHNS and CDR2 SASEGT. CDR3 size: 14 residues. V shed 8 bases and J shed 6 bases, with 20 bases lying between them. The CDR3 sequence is CASSRGTGGFEQYF. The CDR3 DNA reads TGTGCCAGCTCACGGGGGACTGGGGGATTCGAGCAGTACTTC.

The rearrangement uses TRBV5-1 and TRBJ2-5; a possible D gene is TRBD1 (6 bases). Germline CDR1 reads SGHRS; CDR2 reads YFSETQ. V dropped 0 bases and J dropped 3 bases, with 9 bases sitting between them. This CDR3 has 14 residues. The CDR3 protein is CASSLANREETQYF. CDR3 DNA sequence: TGCGCCAGCAGCTTGGCTAACAGGGAAGAGACCCAGTACTTC.

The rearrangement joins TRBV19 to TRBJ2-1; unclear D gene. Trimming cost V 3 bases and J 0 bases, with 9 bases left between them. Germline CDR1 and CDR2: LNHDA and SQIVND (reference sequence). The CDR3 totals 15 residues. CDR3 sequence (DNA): TGTGCCAGTAGTATCCCGCGGACCTCCTACAATGAGCAGTTCTTC. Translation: CASSIPRTSYNEQFF. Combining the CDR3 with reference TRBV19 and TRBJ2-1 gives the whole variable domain DGGITQSPKYLFRKEGQNVTLSCEQNLNHDAMYWYRQDPGQGLRLIYYSQIVNDFQKGDIAEGYSVSREKKESFPLTVTSAQKNPTAFYLCASSIPRTSYNEQFFGPGTRLTVL.

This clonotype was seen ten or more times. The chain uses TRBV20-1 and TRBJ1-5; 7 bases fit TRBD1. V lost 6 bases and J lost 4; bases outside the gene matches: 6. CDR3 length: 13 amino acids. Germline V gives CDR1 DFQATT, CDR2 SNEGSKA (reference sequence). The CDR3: CSALLQGNQPQHF. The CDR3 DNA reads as TGCAGTGCCCTCTTACAGGGGAATCAGCCCCAGCATTTT.

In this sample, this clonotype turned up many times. As DNA, the CDR3 is TGTGCCAGCAAAGCTTCGGACAGGGAAAAACTGTTTTTT. Protein: CASKASDREKLFF. This sequence joins TRBV2 and TRBJ1-4; TRBD1 aligns across 7 bases. V lost 7 bases and J lost 8; bases outside the gene matches: 7. Germline V CDR1 and CDR2: SNHLY, FYNNEI. The CDR3 runs 13 residues.

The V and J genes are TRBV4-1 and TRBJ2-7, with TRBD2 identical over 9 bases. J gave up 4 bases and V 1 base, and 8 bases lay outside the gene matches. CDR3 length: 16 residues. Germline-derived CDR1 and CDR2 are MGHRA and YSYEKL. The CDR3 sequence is CASSQAYSGSSYEQYF. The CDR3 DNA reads TGCGCCAGCAGCCAAGCATATAGCGGGAGCTCTTACGAGCAGTACTTC.

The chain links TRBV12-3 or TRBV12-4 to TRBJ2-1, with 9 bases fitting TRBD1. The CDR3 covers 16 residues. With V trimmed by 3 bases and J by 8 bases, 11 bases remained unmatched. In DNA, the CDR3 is TGTGCCAGCAGTTTTTCCCGGGACAGGGCCGAGGATGAGCAGTTCTTC. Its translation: CASSFSRDRAEDEQFF.

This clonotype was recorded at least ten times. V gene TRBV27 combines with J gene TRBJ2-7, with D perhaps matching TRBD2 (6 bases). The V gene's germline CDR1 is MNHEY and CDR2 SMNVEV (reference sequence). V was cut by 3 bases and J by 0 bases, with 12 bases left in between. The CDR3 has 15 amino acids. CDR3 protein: CASSFVGRGSYEQYF. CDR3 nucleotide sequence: TGTGCCAGCAGTTTTGTCGGGCGGGGCTCCTACGAGCAGTACTTC.

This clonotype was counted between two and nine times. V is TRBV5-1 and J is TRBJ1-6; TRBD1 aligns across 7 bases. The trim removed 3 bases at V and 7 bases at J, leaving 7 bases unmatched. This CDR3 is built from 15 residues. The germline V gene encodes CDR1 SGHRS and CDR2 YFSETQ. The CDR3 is CASSSEQGRNSPLHF. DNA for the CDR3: TGCGCCAGCAGCTCGGAACAGGGGCGGAATTCACCCCTCCACTTT.

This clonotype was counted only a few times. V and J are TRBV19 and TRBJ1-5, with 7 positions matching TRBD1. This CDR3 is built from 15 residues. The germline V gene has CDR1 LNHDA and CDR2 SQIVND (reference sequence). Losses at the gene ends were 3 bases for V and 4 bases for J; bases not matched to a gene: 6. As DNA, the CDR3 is TGTGCCAGTAGTATTCAGGGACAGACAAATCAGCCCCAGCATTTT. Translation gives CASSIQGQTNQPQHF. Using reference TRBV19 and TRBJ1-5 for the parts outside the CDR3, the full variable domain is DGGITQSPKYLFRKEGQNVTLSCEQNLNHDAMYWYRQDPGQGLRLIYYSQIVNDFQKGDIAEGYSVSREKKESFPLTVTSAQKNPTAFYLCASSIQGQTNQPQHFGDGTRLSIL.

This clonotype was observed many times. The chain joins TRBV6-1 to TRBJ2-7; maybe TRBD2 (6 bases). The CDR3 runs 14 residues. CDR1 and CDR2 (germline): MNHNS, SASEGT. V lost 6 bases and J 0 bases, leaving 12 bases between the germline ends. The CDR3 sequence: CASRPPGLSYEQYF. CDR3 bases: TGTGCCAGCAGGCCCCCGGGACTCTCCTACGAGCAGTACTTC.

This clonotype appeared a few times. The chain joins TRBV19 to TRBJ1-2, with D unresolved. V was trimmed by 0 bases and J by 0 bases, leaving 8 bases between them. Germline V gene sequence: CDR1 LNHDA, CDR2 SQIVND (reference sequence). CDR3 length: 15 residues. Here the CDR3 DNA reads TGTGCCAGTAGTATAGATGGACGTACTAACTATGGCTACACCTTC. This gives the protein CASSIDGRTNYGYTF.

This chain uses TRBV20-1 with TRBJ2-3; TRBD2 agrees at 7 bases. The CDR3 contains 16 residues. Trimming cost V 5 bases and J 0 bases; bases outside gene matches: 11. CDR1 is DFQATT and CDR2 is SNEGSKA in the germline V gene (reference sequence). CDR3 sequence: CSAGDRLAVSTDTQYF. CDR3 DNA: TGCAGTGCTGGGGATCGGCTAGCGGTTAGCACAGATACGCAGTATTTT.

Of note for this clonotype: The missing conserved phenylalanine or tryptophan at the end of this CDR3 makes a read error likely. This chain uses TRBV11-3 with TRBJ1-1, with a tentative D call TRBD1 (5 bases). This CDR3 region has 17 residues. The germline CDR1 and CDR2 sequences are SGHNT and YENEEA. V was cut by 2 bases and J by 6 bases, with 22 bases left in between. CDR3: CASSLIPGGGSGAEAFL. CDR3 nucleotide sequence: TGTGCCAGCAGCTTAATTCCGGGGGGAGGGAGCGGTGCTGAAGCTTTCCTT.

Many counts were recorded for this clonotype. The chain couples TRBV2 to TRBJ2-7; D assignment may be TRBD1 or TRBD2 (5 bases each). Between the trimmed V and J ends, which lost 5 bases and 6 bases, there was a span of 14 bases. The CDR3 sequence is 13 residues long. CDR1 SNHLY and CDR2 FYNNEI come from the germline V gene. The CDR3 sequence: CASSNLGAPEQYF. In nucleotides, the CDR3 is TGTGCCAGCAGTAATCTCGGGGCCCCCGAGCAGTACTTC.

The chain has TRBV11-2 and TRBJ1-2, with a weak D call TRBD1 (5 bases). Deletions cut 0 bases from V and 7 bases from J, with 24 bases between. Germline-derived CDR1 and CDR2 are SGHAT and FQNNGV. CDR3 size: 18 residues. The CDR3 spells CASSLDARGAANIGGYTF. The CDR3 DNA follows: TGTGCCAGCAGCTTAGATGCAAGAGGGGCGGCCAACATCGGTGGCTACACCTTC. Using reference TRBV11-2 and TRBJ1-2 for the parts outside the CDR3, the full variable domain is EAGVAQSPRYKIIEKRQSVAFWCNPISGHATLYWYQQILGQGPKLLIQFQNNGVVDDSQLPKDRFSAERLKGVDSTLKIQPAKLEDSAVYLCASSLDARGAANIGGYTFGSGTRLTVV.

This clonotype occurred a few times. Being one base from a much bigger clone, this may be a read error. This chain's CDR3 is CASSEHHSPKNSPLHF. The CDR3 DNA reads TGTGCCAGCAGCGAACATCATTCGCCGAAGAATTCACCCCTCCACTTT. The rearrangement links TRBV2 to TRBJ1-6; D unresolved. CDR1 is SNHLY and CDR2 is FYNNEI in the germline V gene. The CDR3 covers 16 residues. Trimming took off 6 bases at V and 7 bases at J, with 19 bases between the two ends.

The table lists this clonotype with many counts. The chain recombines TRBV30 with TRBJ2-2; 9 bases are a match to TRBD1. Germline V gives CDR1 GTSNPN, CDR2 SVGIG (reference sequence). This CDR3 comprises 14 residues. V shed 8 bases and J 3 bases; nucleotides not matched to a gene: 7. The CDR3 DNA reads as TGTGCCCATGGGGACAGGGACCACACCGGGGAGCTGTTTTTT. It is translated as CAHGDRDHTGELFF.

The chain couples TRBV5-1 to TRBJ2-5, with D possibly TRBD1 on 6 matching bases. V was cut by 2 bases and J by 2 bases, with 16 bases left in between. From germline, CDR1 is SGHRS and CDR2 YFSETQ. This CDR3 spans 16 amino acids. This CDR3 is CASSFRRQDPQETQYF. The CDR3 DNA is TGCGCCAGCAGCTTCCGAAGACAGGACCCACAAGAGACCCAGTACTTC.

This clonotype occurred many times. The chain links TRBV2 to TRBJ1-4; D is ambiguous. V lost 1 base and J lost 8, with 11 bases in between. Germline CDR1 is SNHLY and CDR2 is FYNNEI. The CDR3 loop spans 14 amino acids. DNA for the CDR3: TGTGCCAGCAGTGAAGAGGCAGTAGGAGAAAAACTGTTTTTT. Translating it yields CASSEEAVGEKLFF. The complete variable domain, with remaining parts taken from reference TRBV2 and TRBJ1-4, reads EPEVTQTPSHQVTQMGQEVILRCVPISNHLYFYWYRQILGQKVEFLVSFYNNEISEKSEIFDDQFSVERPDGSNFTLKIRSTKLEDSAMYFCASSEEAVGEKLFFGSGTQLSVL.

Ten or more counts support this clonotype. CDR3: CASSFPGSQETQYF. CDR3 nucleotide sequence: TGTGCCAGCAGTTTCCCAGGGTCCCAAGAGACCCAGTACTTC. This chain joins TRBV28 and TRBJ2-5; tentatively, D is TRBD1 (5 bases). Germline values: CDR1 MDHEN, CDR2 SYDVKM. Trimming took off 3 bases at V and 1 base at J, with 9 bases between the two ends. This CDR3 has 14 amino acids.